This T cell receptor beta chain was obtained from a study of identical twins. TCRdb re-called the 5' RACE reads through MiXCR, storing one row per CDR3 protein. In the table there are roughly 200,000 distinct CDR3 sequences, 6% to 9% of which are singletons. The V end lost 3 bases, the J end lost 1 base, and 14 bases lay between the germline ends. The CDR3 consists of 15 residues. Germline V gene lookup returns CDR1 SGHRS and CDR2 YFSETQ. These records were also assigned to another study, of yellow fever vaccine responses in identical twins.

The sequence was obtained from a woman younger than 30 in good health. The sample was memory (CD45RO+) T cells sorted from blood. This rearrangement joins TRBV5-1 to TRBJ2-7; TRBD1 is a possible D gene (6 bases). The CDR3 spells CASSYTGTPSYEQYF. The CDR3 coding sequence is TGCGCCAGCAGCTATACCGGGACACCATCCTACGAGCAGTACTTC.